The 12 T cell receptor beta chains below were found in one sample sequenced in a study of cytomegalovirus exposure and HLA in healthy donors. PCR primers comprised 60 Vbeta and 13 Jbeta primers. Some clones are missing from TCRdb's copy, which holds only in-frame ones; the method was immunoSEQ multiplex PCR. The sample has approximately 110,000 clones, 81% seen once. The specimen was PBMCs. Receptor source: a woman aged 25 to 39 in good health and CMV-seronegative.

CDR3 nucleotide sequence: TGTGCCAGCAGTGTTCAGGCCATTGGTGAAAAACTGTTTTTT. Translating it yields CASSVQAIGEKLFF. V usage is TRBV6-1 and J usage is TRBJ1-4; D unclear. The CDR3 spans 14 residues. Germline CDR1 and CDR2: MNHNS and SASEGT. The germline V and J ends were trimmed by 4 bases and 7 bases, with 13 bases remaining between them.

This clone came up once. The chain links TRBV18 to TRBJ2-2; 7 bases align to TRBD2. V shed 3 bases, J shed 5 bases, and the junction held 6 bases outside the gene matches. The length of the CDR3 is 15 residues. Germline V gene data show CDR1 as KGHSH and CDR2 as LQKENI. CDR3 sequence reads: CASSPRTGGTGELFF. DNA for the CDR3: TGTGCCAGCTCACCCAGGACCGGGGGGACCGGGGAGCTGTTTTTT.

As concerns this clone: In the same sample, other DNA sequences code for this CDR3. The chain has TRBV11-3 and TRBJ2-7; maybe TRBD2 (5 bases). The CDR3 has 14 residues. Germline CDR1 reads SGHNT; CDR2 reads YENEEA. Trimming stripped 5 bases from V and 1 base from J, with 12 bases between. The CDR3: CASSPGGSSYEQYF. The DNA for the CDR3 is TGTGCCAGCAGCCCTGGAGGTAGTTCCTACGAGCAGTACTTC.

The V gene is TRBV5-4, the J gene TRBJ2-3; the match to TRBD1 covers 7 bases. Germline V gene sequence: CDR1 SGHNT, CDR2 YYREEE (reference sequence). CDR3 length: 15 residues. The V and J ends lost 4 bases and 3 bases, in that order; junction bases with no gene match: 8. The CDR3, as DNA: TGTGCCAGCAGCCAGCGACAGGGAGAAACAGATACGCAGTATTTT. Encoded protein: CASSQRQGETDTQYF.

The chain has TRBV7-8 and TRBJ2-3, with D unclear. The CDR3 runs 14 residues. V lost 0 bases to trimming and J lost 5 bases, with 9 bases between them. Germline-derived CDR1 and CDR2 are SGHVS and FQNEAQ. The CDR3 loop is CASSLAHSVDTQYF. CDR3 coding DNA: TGTGCCAGCAGCTTAGCTCACTCCGTAGATACGCAGTATTTT. Full variable domain (missing parts from reference TRBV7-8 and TRBJ2-3): GAGVSQSPRYKVAKRGQDVALRCDPISGHVSLFWYQQALGQGPEFLTYFQNEAQLDKSGLPSDRFFAERPEGSVSTLKIQRTQQEDSAVYLCASSLAHSVDTQYFGPGTRLTVL.

The chain has TRBV7-9 and TRBJ1-5; possible D gene TRBD1, 6 bases. V was pared by 1 base and J by 2 bases, with 15 bases between. CDR1 and CDR2 from the germline V gene are SEHNR and FQNEAQ (reference sequence). The CDR3 contains 17 residues. In DNA, the CDR3 is TGTGCCAGCAGCTTAGAAGTTTCAGGGGATCGCAATCAGCCCCAGCATTTT. Residues: CASSLEVSGDRNQPQHF.

For the CDR3, the DNA is TGTGCCAGCAGCGTGTCCCGGTGGGCCACTGAAGCTTTCTTT. This sequence encodes CASSVSRWATEAFF. The chain employs TRBV9 and TRBJ1-1; D unresolved. Germline V gene data show CDR1 as SGDLS and CDR2 as YYNGEE. The V gene lost 2 bases and the J gene lost 4 bases, with 12 bases spanning the gap. CDR3 length equals 14 residues.

The J gene is TRBJ1-2, the V gene TRBV6-1; no clear D gene. Germline CDR1 and CDR2: MNHNS and SASEGT. CDR3 size: 13 residues. The V end was cut by 2 bases, the J end by 4 bases, with 8 bases between. The CDR3 here is CASSESGFYGYTF. Written as DNA, the CDR3 is TGTGCCAGCAGTGAATCCGGGTTCTATGGCTACACCTTC.

A note on this clone: Other DNA variants within this sample encode the same CDR3. The chain has TRBV7-2 and TRBJ2-7; D not certain. The V gene's germline CDR1 is SGHTA and CDR2 FQGNSA. V lost 2 bases and J lost 3, with 5 bases in between. The CDR3 contains 12 residues. CDR3 residues: CASSLSRYEQYF. CDR3 DNA: TGTGCCAGCAGCTTATCCCGCTACGAGCAGTACTTC.

This rearrangement joins TRBV5-1 to TRBJ2-7; 16 bases are shared with TRBD2. This CDR3 has 18 residues. Trimming at V came to 6 bases and at J to 3 bases, leaving 12 bases not matched to a gene. Germline CDR1 is SGHRS and CDR2 is YFSETQ. The CDR3 bases are TGCGCCAGCAACACCCCGGGACTAGCGGGAGGGTCCCGCTACGAGCAGTACTTC. Protein product: CASNTPGLAGGSRYEQYF.

The genes are TRBV6-1 and TRBJ1-3; possible D gene TRBD1, 6 bases. Germline V gene lookup returns CDR1 MNHNS and CDR2 SASEGT. This CDR3 comprises 14 residues. Trimming pared 7 bases from V and 8 bases from J, leaving 18 bases between. CDR3 in amino acids: CASNRQARADTIYF. The CDR3 DNA follows: TGTGCCAGCAATAGACAGGCTAGGGCGGACACCATATATTTT.

V and J are TRBV11-2 and TRBJ2-3; D perhaps matches TRBD1 (6 bases). The CDR3 loop spans 15 amino acids. Germline values: CDR1 SGHAT, CDR2 FQNNGV. V lost 4 bases to trimming and J lost 1 base, with 12 bases between them. CDR3 nucleotides: TGTGCCAGCAGCTGGGCTTCAGGGGGCACAGATACGCAGTATTTT. Encoded protein: CASSWASGGTDTQYF.